Below, 12 T cell receptor beta chains from the same sample are listed, as sequenced in a study of blood T cell repertoires in COVID-19. The repertoire was sequenced with immunoSEQ multiplex PCR; TCRdb's copy has only in-frame clones and lacks some. The repertoire holds about 150,000 clones, with around 85% as singletons. The sequenced sample was peripheral blood. These receptors all stem from a man between 60 and 75 years old with COVID-19, enrolled during active disease.

V gene TRBV7-3 combines with J gene TRBJ2-3, with D perhaps matching TRBD2 (7 bases). The V gene lost 4 bases and the J gene lost 4 bases, with 18 bases spanning the gap. Germline V lookup: CDR1 SGHTA, CDR2 FQGTGA. The CDR3 sequence is 16 residues long. The CDR3 sequence is CASSSARLAGADTQYF. The CDR3 DNA follows: TGTGCCAGCAGCTCCGCCCGACTAGCAGGGGCAGATACGCAGTATTTT.

This rearrangement joins TRBV24-1 to TRBJ2-3; D is perhaps TRBD2 (5 bases). V was cut by 4 bases and J by 4 bases, with 11 bases left in between. The CDR3 spans 14 residues. CDR1 is KGHDR and CDR2 is SFDVKD in the germline V gene. The CDR3 DNA sequence: TGTGCCACCAGTGACCCAGGACTTGCAGATACGCAGTATTTT. It is translated as CATSDPGLADTQYF.

The V gene is TRBV4-2, the J gene TRBJ1-1, with a tentative D call TRBD1 (6 bases). Trimming left V 4 bases short and J 1 base short, with 19 bases between. The CDR3 spans 17 residues. CDR1 and CDR2 (germline): LGHNA, YNFKEQ. The CDR3 bases are TGTGCCAGCAGCCCTAGGAGGGGGGGGATAGGGAACACTGAAGCTTTCTTT. Protein: CASSPRRGGIGNTEAFF.

The genes are TRBV4-3 and TRBJ2-7; 9 nucleotides match TRBD2. V gave up 0 bases and J gave up 3 bases; unmatched junction bases: 9. Per germline, CDR1 LGHNA and CDR2 YSLEER. The CDR3 is 17 amino acids. The CDR3 loop reads CASSQDRSGRSRYEQYF. CDR3 sequence (DNA): TGCGCCAGCAGCCAAGATAGGAGCGGGAGGTCTCGCTACGAGCAGTACTTC.

The rearrangement links TRBV19 to TRBJ2-1, with 15 bases matching TRBD2. V lost 6 bases and J lost 9; bases outside the gene matches: 9. The CDR3 runs 16 residues. Germline assignment: CDR1 LNHDA and CDR2 SQIVND (reference sequence). Here the CDR3 DNA reads TGTGCCAGTAGACCCCGGGGACTAGCGGGAGGCAGTGAGCAGTTCTTC. It codes for CASRPRGLAGGSEQFF.

The gene calls are TRBV25-1 and TRBJ1-1; no clear D. Germline values: CDR1 MGHDK, CDR2 SYGVNS. CDR3 length: 14 residues. Trimming removed 0 bases at V and 1 base at J, with 6 bases between. CDR3 DNA sequence: TGTGCCAGCAGTGAATACTCCTCGAACACTGAAGCTTTCTTT. Translating gives CASSEYSSNTEAFF.

V and J are TRBV18 and TRBJ2-5, with D tentatively TRBD1 (7 bases). The CDR3 is 17 amino acids. Germline assignment: CDR1 KGHSH and CDR2 LQKENI. Trimming cost V 0 bases and J 5 bases, with 19 bases left between them. Written as DNA, the CDR3 is TGTGCCAGCTCACCACCGAGACGAGGGGGCGCGGGGGAGACCCAGTACTTC. It encodes CASSPPRRGGAGETQYF.

The CDR3 DNA is TGTGCCAGCAGTAGACGGACAGCTGAAGCTTTCTTT. This codes for CASSRRTAEAFF. The V gene is TRBV12-3 or TRBV12-4, the J gene TRBJ1-1; TRBD1 might be the D (6 bases). The length of the CDR3 is 12 residues. The V end lost 5 bases, the J end lost 6 bases, and 10 bases lay between the germline ends.

This chain uses TRBV6-5 with TRBJ1-2, with TRBD1 matching over 7 bases. The CDR3 length is 14 residues. The germline CDR1 and CDR2 sequences are MNHEY and SVGAGI. After removal of 6 bases from V and 9 bases from J, the junction contained 13 bases not matched to a gene. In DNA, the CDR3 is TGTGCCAGCAGACAGTCCCGGGACAGTCTCCGCTACACCTTC. The encoded protein is CASRQSRDSLRYTF.

CDR3: CASSMGQGSEKLFF. The CDR3 DNA reads TGTGCCAGTAGTATGGGGCAGGGGAGTGAAAAACTGTTTTTT. The chain is built from TRBV19 and TRBJ1-4, with D possibly TRBD1 on 6 matching bases. The V gene lost 3 bases and the J gene lost 7 bases, with 12 bases spanning the gap. From germline, CDR1 is LNHDA and CDR2 SQIVND (reference sequence). This CDR3 comprises 14 residues.

The V and J genes are TRBV7-3 and TRBJ2-2, with 10 bases identical to TRBD1. The CDR3 spans 16 residues. V trimming: 5 bases; J trimming: 6 bases; junction bases outside the gene matches: 9. In germline, CDR1 is SGHTA, CDR2 FQGTGA. The CDR3 coding sequence is TGTGCCAGCAGCCTACTAGACAGGGGGCTCGCCGGGGAGCTGTTTTTT. Translating gives CASSLLDRGLAGELFF.

CDR3 in amino acids: CASSILPGTANEKLFF. CDR3 DNA: TGTGCCAGTAGTATTCTCCCAGGGACTGCTAATGAAAAACTGTTTTTT. The chain combines TRBV19 with TRBJ1-4; a weak D match, TRBD1 (5 bases). CDR3 length: 16 amino acids. Looked up from germline, CDR1 is LNHDA and CDR2 is SQIVND (reference sequence). V dropped 3 bases and J dropped 3 bases, with 14 bases sitting between them.